The 16 T cell receptor beta chains in this list originate from one sample, sequenced in a study of technical replicates of blood from a few donors. Generated by immunoSEQ multiplex PCR, the TCRdb table keeps only in-frame clones and is missing some. The sample lists about 97,000 clones, 96% occurring once. What was sequenced was T cells isolated from PBMCs. Every receptor here comes from a human donor in good health.

The V and J genes are TRBV5-1 and TRBJ1-4, with 7 positions matching TRBD1. Per the germline V gene, CDR1 is SGHRS and CDR2 is YFSETQ. V lost 3 bases and J lost 8; bases outside the gene matches: 13. The CDR3 has 16 amino acids. This CDR3 reads CASSWGPDRELEKLFF. CDR3 coding DNA: TGCGCCAGCAGCTGGGGGCCCGACAGGGAATTGGAAAAACTGTTTTTT.

The CDR3 DNA reads as TGTGCCAGCAGCTGGATGTATCCGGACAGGGGCTCTGGCTACACCTTC. This encodes CASSWMYPDRGSGYTF. The chain uses TRBV5-6 and TRBJ1-2, with 9 bases matching TRBD1. Germline-derived CDR1 and CDR2 are SGHDT and YYEEEE. The junction had 13 bases not matched to a gene; V was cut back by 3 bases and J by 7 bases. This CDR3 region has 16 residues.

The CDR3 sequence is CASSLWTGLSNQPQHF. DNA for the CDR3: TGTGCCAGCAGTTTATGGACAGGGTTAAGCAATCAGCCCCAGCATTTT. J is TRBJ1-5 and V is TRBV28, with 7 bases aligning to TRBD1. The trim removed 0 bases at V and 1 base at J, leaving 3 bases unmatched. Germline V gene sequence: CDR1 MDHEN, CDR2 SYDVKM. The CDR3 loop spans 16 amino acids.

The chain recombines TRBV6-6 with TRBJ1-5, with TRBD1 matching over 7 bases. The CDR3 loop spans 14 amino acids. V was clipped by 6 bases and J by 6 bases; unmatched bases: 8. From germline, CDR1 is MNHNY and CDR2 SVGAGI (reference sequence). CDR3 loop: CASSATGESQPQHF. The CDR3 nucleotides are TGTGCCAGCAGCGCCACAGGGGAGAGTCAGCCCCAGCATTTT.

The chain's CDR3 is CASSEQGSRGTF. In DNA, the CDR3 is TGCGCCAGCAGTGAGCAGGGAAGCAGGGGAACCTTC. The chain recombines TRBV10-2 with TRBJ1-2; TRBD1 is a possible D gene (6 bases). Trimming shortened V by 2 bases and J by 14 bases, and 15 bases separated the two germline ends. CDR1 and CDR2 (germline): WSHSY, SAAADI. The CDR3 consists of 12 residues.

The chain combines TRBV2 with TRBJ1-5; D not resolved. Between the trimmed V and J ends, which lost 4 bases and 9 bases, there was a span of 10 bases. The germline V gene has CDR1 SNHLY and CDR2 FYNNEI. The CDR3 runs to 12 residues. The CDR3 here is CASSGAWRPQHF. The CDR3 coding sequence is TGTGCCAGCAGTGGGGCATGGCGGCCCCAGCATTTT.

As for this clone: A junction end diverges from the germline sequence, so it may reflect a read error. V is TRBV27 and J is TRBJ2-7; 7 nucleotides align to TRBD1. The CDR3 totals 13 residues. Germline V gene lookup returns CDR1 MNHEY and CDR2 SMNVEV (reference sequence). This chain's CDR3 is CASSLYRGYEQYF. CDR3 in DNA: TGTGCCAGCAGCTTATACAGGGGCTACGAGCAGTACTTC.

V is TRBV28 and J is TRBJ1-5; no clear D. Trimming took off 4 bases at V and 0 bases at J, with 10 bases between the two ends. The CDR3 length is 15 residues. CDR1 and CDR2 from the germline V gene are MDHEN and SYDVKM. DNA for the CDR3: TGTGCCAGCAGTTCCGGGGAGTATAGCAATCAGCCCCAGCATTTT. This translates into CASSSGEYSNQPQHF.

The chain links TRBV29-1 to TRBJ2-5, with TRBD1 identical over 10 bases. Gene TRBJ2-7 matches the end of the DNA better, so the J call may be wrong. Germline V gene data show CDR1 as SQVTM and CDR2 as ANQGSEA. The CDR3 is 16 amino acids. The CDR3: CSVSGTGAYSSYEQYF. Here the CDR3 DNA reads TGCAGCGTTTCCGGGACAGGGGCCTATTCCTCCTACGAGCAGTACTTC.

The J gene is TRBJ1-1, the V gene TRBV9; D not resolved. Deletions cut 0 bases from V and 6 bases from J, with 12 bases between. The CDR3 has 14 residues. CDR1 is SGDLS and CDR2 is YYNGEE in the germline V gene. The CDR3 DNA is TGTGCCAGCAGCGTAGTAAGGGATAGCGCTGAAGCTTTCTTT. Protein sequence: CASSVVRDSAEAFF.

This chain joins TRBV19 and TRBJ2-5, with D unclear. Trimming left V 7 bases short and J 5 bases short, with 11 bases between. Germline lookup yields CDR1 LNHDA and CDR2 SQIVND (reference sequence). This CDR3 has 12 amino acids. CDR3 in amino acids: CASTTPGETQYF. CDR3 DNA sequence: TGTGCCAGTACTACCCCTGGTGAGACCCAGTACTTC.

The chain carries TRBV6-6 and TRBJ2-7, with D possibly being TRBD2 (5 bases). Per germline, CDR1 MNHNY and CDR2 SVGAGI (reference sequence). The CDR3 loop spans 11 amino acids. V lost 8 bases, J lost 7 bases, and 12 bases lay in between. For the CDR3, the DNA is TGTGCCAGCTCCGAGAGAGGGGAGCAGTACTTC. It codes for CASSERGEQYF.

This sequence joins TRBV19 and TRBJ1-5; the D is unclear. Trimming left V 10 bases short and J 0 bases short, with 10 bases between. The CDR3 is made up of 13 amino acids. From germline, CDR1 is LNHDA and CDR2 SQIVND (reference sequence). The CDR3 sequence is CATQQNSNQPQHF. The DNA for the CDR3 is TGTGCCACCCAACAGAATAGCAATCAGCCCCAGCATTTT.

The chain employs TRBV27 and TRBJ2-1, with 12 bases lining up with TRBD2. Germline lookup yields CDR1 MNHEY and CDR2 SMNVEV (reference sequence). The length of the CDR3 is 15 residues. J lost 9 bases, V lost 7 bases, and 10 bases had no gene match. CDR3 in amino acids: CASNDLAGGPLEQFF. CDR3 DNA: TGTGCCAGCAACGACCTAGCGGGAGGGCCGCTTGAGCAGTTCTTC.

The chain employs TRBV4-2 and TRBJ1-1; the D is unclear. Germline V gene lookup returns CDR1 LGHNA and CDR2 YNFKEQ. Trimming took off 0 bases at V and 5 bases at J, with 4 bases between the two ends. CDR3 length: 12 residues. The CDR3 region is CASSQELTEAFF. The DNA for the CDR3 is TGTGCCAGCAGCCAAGAACTGACTGAAGCTTTCTTT.

V gene TRBV10-3 combines with J gene TRBJ1-2; weak D call: TRBD1 (5 bases). Germline values: CDR1 ENHRY, CDR2 SYGVKD. This CDR3 has 16 residues. V was clipped by 3 bases and J by 6 bases, with 20 bases between them. The CDR3 here is CAISETTGSPGDGYTF. The CDR3 nucleotides read TGTGCCATCAGTGAAACAACAGGCTCCCCTGGGGATGGCTACACCTTC.